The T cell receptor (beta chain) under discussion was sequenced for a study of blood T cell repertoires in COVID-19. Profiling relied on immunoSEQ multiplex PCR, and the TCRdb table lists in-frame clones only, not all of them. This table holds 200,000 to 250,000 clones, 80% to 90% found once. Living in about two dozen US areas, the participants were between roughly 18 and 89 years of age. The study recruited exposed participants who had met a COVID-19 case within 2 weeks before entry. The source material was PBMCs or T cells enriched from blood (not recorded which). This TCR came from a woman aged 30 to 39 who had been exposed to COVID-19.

The CDR3 reads CASSFGLAANEQFF. In DNA, the CDR3 is TGTGCCAGCAGTTTTGGACTAGCGGCCAATGAGCAGTTCTTC. V usage is TRBV5-4 and J usage is TRBJ2-1; 10 bases map to TRBD2. Trimming cost V 5 bases and J 6 bases; bases outside gene matches: 5. CDR1 is SGHNT, CDR2 YYREEE, per germline (reference sequence). The length of the CDR3 is 14 residues.